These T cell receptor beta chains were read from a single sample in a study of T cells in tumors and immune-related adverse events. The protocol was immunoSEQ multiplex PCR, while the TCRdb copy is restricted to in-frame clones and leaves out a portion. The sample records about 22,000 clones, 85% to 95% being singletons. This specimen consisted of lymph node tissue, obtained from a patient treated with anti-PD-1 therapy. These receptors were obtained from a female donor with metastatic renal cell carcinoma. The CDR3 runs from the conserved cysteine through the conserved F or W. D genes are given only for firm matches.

DNA: TGTGCCAGTAGTATAGTTAGCGGGGCCCCAGATACGCAGTATTTT
CDR3: CASSIVSGAPDTQYF
D: TRBD2
length: 15
J: TRBJ2-3
V: TRBV19

DNA: TGTGCCAGCAGCACCCTAGGACTAGCTAGCGAGCAGTACTTC
CDR3: CASSTLGLASEQYF
D: .
length: 14
J: TRBJ2-7
V: TRBV21-1

DNA: TGTGCCAGCCTCGCTGAGGGGGGGGGCTCCTACAATGAGCAGTTCTTC
CDR3: CASLAEGGGSYNEQFF
D: .
length: 16
J: TRBJ2-1
V: TRBV2

DNA: TGTGCCAGCAGCCCTAAACCCCGGGGGGCCTTCACAGATACGCAGTATTTT
CDR3: CASSPKPRGAFTDTQYF
D: .
length: 17
J: TRBJ2-3
V: TRBV4-2

DNA: TGTGCCAGCAGCTACCAGGGGGAACACGATACGCAGTATTTT
CDR3: CASSYQGEHDTQYF
D: TRBD1
length: 14
J: TRBJ2-3
V: TRBV11-3

DNA: TGTGCCAGCGGGATTATGGGGGTTAGCACAGATACGCAGTATTTT
CDR3: CASGIMGVSTDTQYF
D: .
length: 15
J: TRBJ2-3
V: TRBV7-8

DNA: TGTGCCAGCGCCCGTGGGGGGGGCTCCTACGAGCAGTACTTC
CDR3: CASARGGGSYEQYF
D: TRBD2
length: 14
J: TRBJ2-7
V: TRBV6-5

DNA: TGCGCCAGCAGCTTATCCGGGACAGACTACAATGAGCAGTTCTTC
CDR3: CASSLSGTDYNEQFF
D: TRBD1
length: 15
J: TRBJ2-1
V: TRBV5-1

DNA: TGCAGCGTTGAGTTTGGGGTCCAAGAGACCCAGTACTTC
CDR3: CSVEFGVQETQYF
D: .
length: 13
J: TRBJ2-5
V: TRBV29-1

DNA: TGTGCCAGCACCGGGCGTCATGGAGGCGCTGAAGCTTTCTTT
CDR3: CASTGRHGGAEAFF
D: .
length: 14
J: TRBJ1-1
V: TRBV21-1